This TCR beta chain was sequenced in a study of shared clonotypes between healthy human individuals. Points from the study as a whole: Memory subsets had estimated richness that was generally smaller than that of naive subsets. Enrolling few donors narrowed the genetic and exposure-history diversity that was represented.

The method was immunoSEQ multiplex PCR; TCRdb's version includes in-frame clones alone and lacks a portion of them. The sample shows hundreds of thousands of clones, 95% to 97% of them seen only once. Terminally differentiated effector memory CD45RA+ cells were excluded from the naive CD8 cells, which were CD45RO-negative and positively selected for CCR7. The donors, healthy adults who were HIV-negative, had experienced no recent acute infections or vaccinations. Turning to this clone: Its antigen is unidentified.

This sequence originates from a woman aged 25 to 45 in good health. Sequenced input: naive CD8+ T cells sorted from blood.

CDR3 DNA sequence: TGTGCCAGCAGTACTACCGGGACAGGGCTTCACGGGGAGCTGTTTTTT. This gives the protein CASSTTGTGLHGELFF. This rearrangement joins TRBV27 to TRBJ2-2; TRBD1 agrees at 9 bases. CDR3 length equals 16 residues. J was trimmed by 7 bases and V by 5 bases; bases with no gene match: 11. The germline CDR1 and CDR2 sequences are MNHEY and SMNVEV (reference sequence).